The entry below gives a single T cell receptor (beta chain) sequence along with its context. The antigen is undetermined. V lost 3 bases and J lost 1, with 4 bases in between. Germline lookup yields CDR1 SGHTA and CDR2 FQGNSA. CDR3 length: 13 amino acids. Only in-frame clones appear in the TCRdb table, and some are missing; sequencing was by immunoSEQ multiplex PCR. The repertoire holds 75,000 to 100,000 clones, with 80% to 90% as singletons. This sample was included in a study of T cell responses to AZD1222 COVID-19 vaccine. The study, taken as a whole, reports: None of the repertoires were sampled until the peak T cell response had passed. Vaccine-related CD4 TCRs covered spike, predominating at 160-218 and 743-854. A mostly white British donor set with more females was recruited, and clonal diversity was possibly underestimated. Only a handful of AZD1222 recipients were seropositive at baseline.

The sample in question was peripheral blood, obtained on day 0 of AZD1222 vaccination. The receptor's source is an adult in good health. The chain is built from TRBV7-2 and TRBJ1-5; D unresolved. CDR3 loop: CASSLDSNQPQHF. The DNA for the CDR3 is TGTGCCAGCAGCTTGGACAGCAATCAGCCCCAGCATTTT.